These 12 T cell receptor beta chains originate from one sample sequenced in a study of technical replicates of blood from a few donors. Data came from immunoSEQ multiplex PCR; TCRdb stores just in-frame clones and leaves some out. The sample lists some 74,000 clones, under 98% occurring once. The sequenced material came from T cells isolated from PBMCs. These receptor sequences come from a human donor in good health.

The chain has TRBV18 and TRBJ2-7; D is possibly TRBD2 (5 bases). Germline V lookup: CDR1 KGHSH, CDR2 LQKENI. The CDR3 totals 13 residues. The V end lost 1 base, the J end lost 6 bases, and 10 bases lay between the germline ends. CDR3 region: CASSPQLRGEQYF. Here the CDR3 DNA reads TGTGCCAGCTCACCACAGCTTCGGGGCGAGCAGTACTTC. Together with reference TRBV18 and TRBJ2-7, the CDR3 gives the full variable domain: NAGVMQNPRHLVRRRGQEARLRCSPMKGHSHVYWYRQLPEEGLKFMVYLQKENIIDESGMPKERFSAEFPKEGPSILRIQQVVRGDSAAYFCASSPQLRGEQYFGPGTRLTVT.

The rearrangement links TRBV11-3 to TRBJ2-7, with 7 bases identical to TRBD1. This CDR3 region has 14 residues. V was pared by 0 bases and J by 6 bases, with 5 bases of the junction left unmatched. Per the germline V gene, CDR1 is SGHNT and CDR2 is YENEEA. The CDR3 DNA reads TGTGCCAGCAGCTTAGATTACAGGGGTTCCGAGCAGTACTTC. Its translation: CASSLDYRGSEQYF.

CDR3 amino acids: CASSLLGSGRSYEQYF. In nucleotides, the CDR3 is TGTGCCAGCAGCTTACTAGGTAGCGGGAGATCGTACGAGCAGTACTTC. The J gene is TRBJ2-7, the V gene TRBV11-2; 9 nucleotides align to TRBD2. The CDR3 has 16 residues. V was pared by 2 bases and J by 4 bases, with 9 bases of the junction left unmatched. Germline V gene data show CDR1 as SGHAT and CDR2 as FQNNGV.

This chain joins TRBV27 and TRBJ2-5; D is unclear. The germline V gene has CDR1 MNHEY and CDR2 SMNVEV (reference sequence). V gave up 5 bases and J gave up 5 bases, with 12 bases separating them. This CDR3 has 13 amino acids. The CDR3 reads CASSRVLRETQYF. The CDR3 nucleotides read TGTGCCAGCAGTCGTGTACTTCGGGAGACCCAGTACTTC.

This chain uses TRBV6-5 with TRBJ2-3; D gene unclear. Germline values: CDR1 MNHEY, CDR2 SVGAGI. V was shortened by 2 bases and J by 3 bases, with 9 bases between the two germline ends. The CDR3 spans 14 residues. The CDR3 is CASSYSVSTDTQYF. The CDR3 DNA is TGTGCCAGCAGTTACAGCGTGTCGACAGATACGCAGTATTTT.

V and J are TRBV29-1 and TRBJ2-7; 12 nucleotides match TRBD1. CDR1 and CDR2 (germline): SQVTM, ANQGSEA. Trimming removed 4 bases from V and 0 bases from J; junction bases left unmatched: 4. The CDR3 is 15 amino acids. CDR3 sequence (DNA): TGCAGCGTTGCCGGGACAGGGGGCTCCTCCTACGAGCAGTACTTC. This encodes CSVAGTGGSSYEQYF.

This clone was observed a single time. The rearrangement uses TRBV6-1 and TRBJ1-1; D unresolved. The CDR3 contains 13 residues. Germline V gene data show CDR1 as MNHNS and CDR2 as SASEGT. V was clipped by 0 bases and J by 7 bases, with 9 bases between them. As DNA, the CDR3 is TGTGCCAGCAGTGAAGCGCTAATCCTTGAAGCTTTCTTT. It codes for CASSEALILEAFF.

This chain links TRBV7-9 with TRBJ2-7, with D unresolved. V was clipped by 0 bases and J by 6 bases, with 12 bases between them. The CDR3 is 14 amino acids. The germline V gene has CDR1 SEHNR and CDR2 FQNEAQ (reference sequence). The CDR3 here is CASSLAGQFLEQYF. In nucleotides, the CDR3 is TGTGCCAGCAGCTTAGCGGGCCAGTTCCTCGAGCAGTACTTC.

The chain uses TRBV6-5 and TRBJ1-1, with D possibly TRBD1 on 6 matching bases. Germline loops: CDR1 MNHEY, CDR2 SVGAGI. The V and J ends lost 2 bases and 1 base respectively, with 14 bases between them. This CDR3 spans 16 amino acids. The CDR3 DNA reads as TGTGCCAGCAGTTACGGGGCTAGGACAGCGAACACTGAAGCTTTCTTT. This encodes CASSYGARTANTEAFF.

In its sample, this clone was seen a few times. The chain joins TRBV10-2 to TRBJ2-3; 10 bases map to TRBD2. The CDR3 contains 14 residues. Germline values: CDR1 WSHSY, CDR2 SAAADI. Germline trimming cut 7 bases from V and 4 bases from J; bases unmatched to any gene: 5. CDR3 coding DNA: TGCGCCAGCACCTTAGCGGGGGGATCAGATACGCAGTATTTT. Its protein product is CASTLAGGSDTQYF.

This sequence joins TRBV9 and TRBJ2-1; TRBD2 matches at 7 bases. CDR3 length equals 15 residues. Trimming took 2 bases from V and 4 from J; bases not matched to a gene: 6. The V gene's germline CDR1 is SGDLS and CDR2 YYNGEE. This chain's CDR3 is CASSVRGDPYNEQFF. Written as DNA, the CDR3 is TGTGCCAGCAGCGTCCGGGGGGACCCTTACAATGAGCAGTTCTTC.

The V and J genes are TRBV11-3 and TRBJ2-4; D is possibly TRBD1 (6 bases). The V gene's germline CDR1 is SGHNT and CDR2 YENEEA. Between the trimmed V and J ends, which lost 5 bases and 4 bases, there was a span of 12 bases. The CDR3 loop spans 14 amino acids. The CDR3 sequence is CASSPSTGKNIQYF. CDR3 nucleotides: TGTGCCAGCAGCCCCTCTACAGGGAAAAACATTCAGTACTTC.